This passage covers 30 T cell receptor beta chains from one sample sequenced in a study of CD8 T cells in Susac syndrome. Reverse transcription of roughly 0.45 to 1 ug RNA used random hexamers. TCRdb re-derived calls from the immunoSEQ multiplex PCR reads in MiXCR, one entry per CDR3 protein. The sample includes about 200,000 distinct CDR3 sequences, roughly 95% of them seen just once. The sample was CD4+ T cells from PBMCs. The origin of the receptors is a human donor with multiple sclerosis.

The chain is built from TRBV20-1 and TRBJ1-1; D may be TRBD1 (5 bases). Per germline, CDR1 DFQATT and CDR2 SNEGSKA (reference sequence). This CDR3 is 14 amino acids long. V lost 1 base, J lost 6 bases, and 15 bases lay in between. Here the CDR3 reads CSARVTGRGAEAFF. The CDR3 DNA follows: TGCAGTGCTAGAGTAACGGGACGAGGGGCTGAAGCTTTCTTT.

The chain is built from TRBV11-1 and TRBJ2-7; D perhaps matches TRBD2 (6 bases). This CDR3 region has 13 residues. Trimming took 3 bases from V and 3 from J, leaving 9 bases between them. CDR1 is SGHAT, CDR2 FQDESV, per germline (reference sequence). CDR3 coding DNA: TGTGCCAGCAGCTTTTCCGGGAGCTACGAGCAGTACTTC. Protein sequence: CASSFSGSYEQYF.

CDR3 nucleotides: TGTGCCACCAGTGATACCGGGAGCTCCTACAATGAGCAGTTCTTC. As protein: CATSDTGSSYNEQFF. The chain joins TRBV24-1 to TRBJ2-1; D is possibly TRBD2 (6 bases). Looked up from germline, CDR1 is KGHDR and CDR2 is SFDVKD. The CDR3 has 15 residues. The V end was cut by 3 bases, the J end by 0 bases, with 8 bases between.

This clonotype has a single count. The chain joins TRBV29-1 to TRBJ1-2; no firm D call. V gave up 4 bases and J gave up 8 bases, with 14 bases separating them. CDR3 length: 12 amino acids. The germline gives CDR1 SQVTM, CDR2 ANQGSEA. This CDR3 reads CSVVGHLQGYTF. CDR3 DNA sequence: TGCAGCGTTGTCGGCCACCTTCAAGGCTACACCTTC.

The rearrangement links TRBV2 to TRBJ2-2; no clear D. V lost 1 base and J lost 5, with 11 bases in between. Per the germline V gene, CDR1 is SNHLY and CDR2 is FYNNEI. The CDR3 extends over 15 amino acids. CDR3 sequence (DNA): TGTGCCAGCAGTGAAGGTGTGGCAGCGACCGGGGAGCTGTTTTTT. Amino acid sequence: CASSEGVAATGELFF. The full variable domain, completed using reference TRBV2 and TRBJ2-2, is EPEVTQTPSHQVTQMGQEVILRCVPISNHLYFYWYRQILGQKVEFLVSFYNNEISEKSEIFDDQFSVERPDGSNFTLKIRSTKLEDSAMYFCASSEGVAATGELFFGEGSRLTVL.

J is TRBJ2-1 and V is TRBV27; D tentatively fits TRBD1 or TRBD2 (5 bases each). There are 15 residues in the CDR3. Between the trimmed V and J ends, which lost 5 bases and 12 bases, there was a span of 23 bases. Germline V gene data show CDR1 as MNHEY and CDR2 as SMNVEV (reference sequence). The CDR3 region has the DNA TGTGCCAGCAGTCATATCCCGGGGCTAACCCCGCCGCAGTTCTTC. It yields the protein CASSHIPGLTPPQFF.

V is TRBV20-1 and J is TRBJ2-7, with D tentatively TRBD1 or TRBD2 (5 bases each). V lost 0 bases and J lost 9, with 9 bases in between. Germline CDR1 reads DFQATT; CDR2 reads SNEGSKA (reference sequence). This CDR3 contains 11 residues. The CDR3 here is CSARDGGRQYF. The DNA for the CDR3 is TGCAGTGCTAGAGATGGGGGAAGGCAGTACTTC.

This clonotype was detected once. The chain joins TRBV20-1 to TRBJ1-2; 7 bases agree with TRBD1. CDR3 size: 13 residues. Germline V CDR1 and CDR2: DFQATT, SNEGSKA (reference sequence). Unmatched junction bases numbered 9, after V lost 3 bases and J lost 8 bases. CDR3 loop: CSASIRDRGGYTF. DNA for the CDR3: TGCAGTGCTAGCATCCGGGACAGAGGCGGCTACACCTTC.

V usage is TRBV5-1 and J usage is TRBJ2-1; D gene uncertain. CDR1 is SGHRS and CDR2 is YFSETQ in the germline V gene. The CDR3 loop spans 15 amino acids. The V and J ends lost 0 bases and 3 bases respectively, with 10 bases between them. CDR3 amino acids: CASSLDDGYYNEQFF. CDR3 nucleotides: TGCGCCAGCAGCTTGGATGACGGCTACTACAATGAGCAGTTCTTC. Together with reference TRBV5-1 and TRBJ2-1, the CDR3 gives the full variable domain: KAGVTQTPRYLIKTRGQQVTLSCSPISGHRSVSWYQQTPGQGLQFLFEYFSETQRNKGNFPGRFSGRQFSNSRSEMNVSTLELGDSALYLCASSLDDGYYNEQFFGPGTRLTVL.

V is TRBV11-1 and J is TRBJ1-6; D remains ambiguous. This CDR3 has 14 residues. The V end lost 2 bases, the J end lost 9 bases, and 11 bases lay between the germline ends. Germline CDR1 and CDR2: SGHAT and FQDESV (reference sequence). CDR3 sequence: CASSLRVFGSPLHF. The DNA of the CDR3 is TGTGCCAGCAGCTTAAGGGTTTTCGGTTCACCCCTCCACTTT.

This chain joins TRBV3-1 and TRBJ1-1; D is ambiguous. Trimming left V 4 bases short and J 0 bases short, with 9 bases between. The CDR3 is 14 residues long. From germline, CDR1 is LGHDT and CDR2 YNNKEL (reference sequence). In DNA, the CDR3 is TGTGCCAGCAGCCCTCGGACGGTGAACACTGAAGCTTTCTTT. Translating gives CASSPRTVNTEAFF.

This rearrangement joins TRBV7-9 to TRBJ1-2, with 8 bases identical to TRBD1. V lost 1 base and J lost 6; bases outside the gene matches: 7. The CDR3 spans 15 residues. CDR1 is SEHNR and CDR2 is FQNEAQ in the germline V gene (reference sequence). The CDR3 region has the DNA TGTGCCAGCAGCTTAGTTACAGGGGGTCGGGATGGCTACACCTTC. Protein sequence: CASSLVTGGRDGYTF.

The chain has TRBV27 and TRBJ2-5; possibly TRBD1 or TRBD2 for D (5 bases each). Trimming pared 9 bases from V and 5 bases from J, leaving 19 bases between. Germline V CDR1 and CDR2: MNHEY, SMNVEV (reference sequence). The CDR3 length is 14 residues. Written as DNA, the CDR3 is TGTGCCAGTTCCTACGGGTTTGAGGGGGAGACCCAGTACTTC. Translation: CASSYGFEGETQYF.

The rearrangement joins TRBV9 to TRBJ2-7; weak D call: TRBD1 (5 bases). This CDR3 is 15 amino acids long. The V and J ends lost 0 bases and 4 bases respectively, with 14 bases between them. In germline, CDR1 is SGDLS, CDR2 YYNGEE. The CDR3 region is CASSVAPQGWYEQYF. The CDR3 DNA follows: TGTGCCAGCAGCGTAGCCCCCCAGGGTTGGTACGAGCAGTACTTC.

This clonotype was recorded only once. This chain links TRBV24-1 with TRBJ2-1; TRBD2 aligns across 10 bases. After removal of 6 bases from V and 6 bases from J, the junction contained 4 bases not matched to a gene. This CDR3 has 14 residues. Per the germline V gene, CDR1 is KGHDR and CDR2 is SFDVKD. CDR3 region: CATSPRTSGNEQFF. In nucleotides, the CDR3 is TGTGCCACCAGTCCTCGGACTAGCGGCAATGAGCAGTTCTTC.

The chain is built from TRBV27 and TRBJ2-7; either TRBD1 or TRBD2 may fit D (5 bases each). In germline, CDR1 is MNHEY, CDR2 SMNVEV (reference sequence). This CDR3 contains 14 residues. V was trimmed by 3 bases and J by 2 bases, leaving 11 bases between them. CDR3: CASSFRDRAYEQYF. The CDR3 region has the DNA TGTGCCAGCAGTTTCCGGGACCGAGCCTACGAGCAGTACTTC.

CDR3 amino acids: CATSDAADTQYF. In nucleotides, the CDR3 is TGTGCCACCAGTGATGCAGCAGATACGCAGTATTTT. V and J are TRBV24-1 and TRBJ2-3; unclear D gene. The CDR3 is 12 residues long. V was shortened by 3 bases and J by 4 bases, with 4 bases between the two germline ends. CDR1 and CDR2 from the germline V gene are KGHDR and SFDVKD.

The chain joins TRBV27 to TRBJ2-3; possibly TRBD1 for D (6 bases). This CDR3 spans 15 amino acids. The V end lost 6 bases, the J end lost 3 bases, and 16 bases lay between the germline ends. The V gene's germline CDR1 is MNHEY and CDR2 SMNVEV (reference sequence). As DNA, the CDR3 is TGTGCCAGCAGCACACAGGGAGTGGTAACAGATACGCAGTATTTT. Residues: CASSTQGVVTDTQYF.

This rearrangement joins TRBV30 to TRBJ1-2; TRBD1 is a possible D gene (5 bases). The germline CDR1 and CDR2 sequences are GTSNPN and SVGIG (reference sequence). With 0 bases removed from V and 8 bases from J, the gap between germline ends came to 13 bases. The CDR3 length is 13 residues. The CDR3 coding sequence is TGTGCCTGGAGTGTAAGGTCAGGGATGGGCTACACCTTC. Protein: CAWSVRSGMGYTF.

Here the CDR3 DNA reads TGCAGTGCTAACAAACCCAATAGGAACACTGAAGCTTTCTTT. This encodes CSANKPNRNTEAFF. V and J are TRBV20-1 and TRBJ1-1; unclear D gene. Trimming removed 4 bases from V and 1 base from J, with 13 bases in between. The CDR3 runs 14 residues. Looked up from germline, CDR1 is DFQATT and CDR2 is SNEGSKA (reference sequence).

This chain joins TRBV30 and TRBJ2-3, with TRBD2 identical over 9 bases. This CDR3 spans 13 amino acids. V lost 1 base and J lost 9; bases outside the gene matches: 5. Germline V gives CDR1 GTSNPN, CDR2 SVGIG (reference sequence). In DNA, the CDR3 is TGTGCCTGGAGTGAGCTAGCGGGACTCACGCAGTATTTT. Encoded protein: CAWSELAGLTQYF. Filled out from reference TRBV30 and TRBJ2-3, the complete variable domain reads SQTIHQWPATLVQPVGSPLSLECTVEGTSNPNLYWYRQAAGRGLQLLFYSVGIGQISSEVPQNLSASRPQDRQFILSSKKLLLSDSGFYLCAWSELAGLTQYFGPGTRLTVL.

CDR3 sequence reads: CASSVSDGTEAFF. The CDR3 DNA reads as TGTGCCAGCAGCGTTTCAGATGGCACTGAAGCTTTCTTT. V is TRBV9 and J is TRBJ1-1; D is ambiguous. V lost 2 bases and J lost 4, with 9 bases in between. The CDR3 is 13 residues long. Looked up from germline, CDR1 is SGDLS and CDR2 is YYNGEE.

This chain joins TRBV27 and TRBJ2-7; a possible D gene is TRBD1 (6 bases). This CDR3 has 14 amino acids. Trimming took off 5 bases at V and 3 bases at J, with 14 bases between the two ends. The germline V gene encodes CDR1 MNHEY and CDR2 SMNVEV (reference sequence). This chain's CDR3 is CASSDRDNFYEQYF. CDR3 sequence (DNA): TGTGCCAGCAGTGACCGGGACAACTTCTACGAGCAGTACTTC.

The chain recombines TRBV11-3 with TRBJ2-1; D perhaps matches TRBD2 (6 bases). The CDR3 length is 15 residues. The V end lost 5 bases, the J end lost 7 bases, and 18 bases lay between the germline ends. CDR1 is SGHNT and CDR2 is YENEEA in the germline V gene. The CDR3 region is CASSQPWRDRNEQFF. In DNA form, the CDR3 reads TGTGCCAGCAGCCAACCCTGGCGGGATAGGAATGAGCAGTTCTTC.

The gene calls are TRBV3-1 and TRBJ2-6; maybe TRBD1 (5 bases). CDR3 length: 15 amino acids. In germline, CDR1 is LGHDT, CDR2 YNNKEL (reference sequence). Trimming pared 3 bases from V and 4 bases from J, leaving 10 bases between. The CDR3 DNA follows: TGTGCCAGCAGCCATAGGGGATGGGGGGCCAACGTCCTGACTTTC. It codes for CASSHRGWGANVLTF.

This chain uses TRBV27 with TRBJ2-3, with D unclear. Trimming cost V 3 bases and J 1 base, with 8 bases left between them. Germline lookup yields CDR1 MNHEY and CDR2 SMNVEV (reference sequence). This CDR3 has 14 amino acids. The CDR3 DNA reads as TGTGCCAGCAGTTTTCTCCCCGGCACAGATACGCAGTATTTT. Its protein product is CASSFLPGTDTQYF.

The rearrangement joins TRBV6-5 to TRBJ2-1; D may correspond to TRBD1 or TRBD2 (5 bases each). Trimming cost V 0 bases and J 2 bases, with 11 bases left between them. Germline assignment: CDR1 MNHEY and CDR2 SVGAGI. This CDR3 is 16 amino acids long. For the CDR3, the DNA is TGTGCCAGCAGTTACTCGTACGGGGCCACCTACAATGAGCAGTTCTTC. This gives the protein CASSYSYGATYNEQFF.

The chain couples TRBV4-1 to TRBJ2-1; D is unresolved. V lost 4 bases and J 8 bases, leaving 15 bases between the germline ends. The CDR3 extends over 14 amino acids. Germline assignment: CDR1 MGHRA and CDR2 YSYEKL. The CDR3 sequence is CASSLGLPTDEQFF. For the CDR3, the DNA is TGCGCCAGCAGCCTTGGCCTCCCTACCGATGAGCAGTTCTTC.

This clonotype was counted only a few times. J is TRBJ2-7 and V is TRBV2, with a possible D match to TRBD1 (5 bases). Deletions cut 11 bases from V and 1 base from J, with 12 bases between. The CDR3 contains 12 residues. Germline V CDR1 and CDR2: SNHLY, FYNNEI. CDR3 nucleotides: TGTGCCTCCTCTAGGGGTTCCTACGAGCAGTACTTC. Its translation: CASSRGSYEQYF.

The CDR3 DNA is TGTGCCTGGAAGATTAGCGGTCCCACCGGGGAGCTGTTTTTT. As protein: CAWKISGPTGELFF. V and J are TRBV30 and TRBJ2-2; possible D gene TRBD2, 6 bases. V lost 4 bases and J 4 bases, leaving 13 bases between the germline ends. Germline V gives CDR1 GTSNPN, CDR2 SVGIG (reference sequence). This CDR3 has 14 amino acids.